This T cell receptor (beta chain) was recorded in a study of shared clonotypes between healthy human individuals. Study-level results: Non-shared clonotypes showed lower generation probabilities than clonotypes common to all four donors. Among donors, sharing of clonotypes was expected to be affected by sequencing depth.

As for this clone: Its matching antigen is unknown.

Assay used: immunoSEQ multiplex PCR; TCRdb lists only in-frame clones, some missing. The sample records some 1,100,000 clones, around 78% being singletons. Specimen: memory CD4+ T cells from PBMCs. The subset is: CD45RA-negative fraction. This TCR derives from a man aged 18 to 29 in good health. Some clones in this sample may be carry-over from other donors' samples.

CDR3 residues: CASGPNTEAFF. CDR3 DNA sequence: TGTGCCAGCGGGCCCAACACTGAAGCTTTCTTT. The gene calls are TRBV28 and TRBJ1-1, with D hard to call. V was clipped by 8 bases and J by 2 bases, with 6 bases between them. This CDR3 spans 11 amino acids. Germline V CDR1 and CDR2: MDHEN, SYDVKM.